A single sample gave rise to the 10 T cell receptor beta chains below, sequenced in a study of low-dose radiotherapy and immunotherapy resistance in tumors. Specified time point: before trial treatment. TRAV and TRBV primers primed cDNA for both TCRalpha and TCRbeta. A constant-region primer paired with the V-primer adapter amplified TCRs over about 20 PCR cycles. TCRdb itself ran the reads through MiXCR, one entry per CDR3 protein. The sample records roughly 36,000 distinct CDR3 sequences, around a third being singletons. Sample: PBMCs, taken before treatment. These receptors were taken from a male donor with gallbladder cancer.

This clonotype was recorded at least ten times. The V call is TRBV14, the J call TRBJ2-1; TRBD2 might be the D (6 bases). Between the trimmed V and J ends, which lost 2 bases and 5 bases, there was a span of 16 bases. The CDR3 has 16 amino acids. Looked up from germline, CDR1 is SGHDN and CDR2 is FVKESK. CDR3 sequence reads: CASSQPGLRANNEQFF. The DNA of the CDR3 is TGTGCCAGCAGCCAACCGGGACTCCGAGCCAACAATGAGCAGTTCTTC. Full variable domain (remainder filled in from reference TRBV14 and TRBJ2-1): EAGVTQFPSHSVIEKGQTVTLRCDPISGHDNLYWYRRVMGKEIKFLLHFVKESKQDESGMPNNRFLAERTGGTYSTLKVQPAELEDSGVYFCASSQPGLRANNEQFFGPGTRLTVL.

This clonotype was observed at least ten times. The chain links TRBV5-1 to TRBJ1-2; D not resolved. Germline lookup yields CDR1 SGHRS and CDR2 YFSETQ. This CDR3 region has 13 residues. The V gene lost 4 bases and the J gene lost 8 bases, with 15 bases spanning the gap. This chain's CDR3 is CASSLIPGRGYTF. DNA of the CDR3: TGCGCCAGCAGCCTGATCCCGGGGAGAGGCTACACCTTC.

This clonotype was observed at least ten times. The rearrangement uses TRBV19 and TRBJ2-7; TRBD2 might be the D (6 bases). CDR3 length equals 18 residues. Germline V gene lookup returns CDR1 LNHDA and CDR2 SQIVND (reference sequence). V shed 3 bases and J shed 0 bases, with 21 bases lying between them. The CDR3 is CASSIGWRGRATSYEQYF. For the CDR3, the DNA is TGTGCCAGTAGTATTGGATGGAGGGGCAGGGCAACCTCCTACGAGCAGTACTTC.

CDR3: CASGPNTGELFF. CDR3 in DNA: TGTGCCTCAGGGCCGAACACCGGGGAGCTGTTTTTT. The J gene is TRBJ2-2, the V gene TRBV10-3, with TRBD1 as a possible D gene (5 bases). With 11 bases removed from V and 0 bases from J, the gap between germline ends came to 7 bases. The CDR3 length is 12 residues. The V gene's germline CDR1 is ENHRY and CDR2 SYGVKD.

CDR3: CASSDSNRGNTEAFF. Here the CDR3 DNA reads TGTGCCAGCAGTGACTCGAACAGGGGGAACACTGAAGCTTTCTTT. This chain connects TRBV6-4 to TRBJ1-1; 7 positions match TRBD1. J gave up 1 base and V 0 bases, and 2 bases lay outside the gene matches. Germline V gene lookup returns CDR1 MRHNA and CDR2 SNTAGT. The CDR3 sequence is 15 residues long.

This clonotype was counted ten times or more. DNA for the CDR3: TGCAGCGTTGGTATAGCGGGAGCCAACAATGAGCAGTTCTTC. It encodes CSVGIAGANNEQFF. The V gene is TRBV29-1, the J gene TRBJ2-1; TRBD2 matches at 9 bases. Germline V gene lookup returns CDR1 SQVTM and CDR2 ANQGSEA. The CDR3 consists of 14 residues. V was pared by 4 bases and J by 5 bases, with 6 bases of the junction left unmatched.

This clonotype was counted at least ten times. This chain links TRBV21-1 with TRBJ2-2; the table names TRBD2, a call not compared with the DNA. TRBV21-1 is a recognized pseudogene. This CDR3 is 15 amino acids long. For the CDR3, the DNA is TGTGCCAGCAGCCCTGGACTGGTGAACACCGGGGAGCTGTTTTTT. Translating gives CASSPGLVNTGELFF.

This clonotype was detected many times. V usage is TRBV12-3 or TRBV12-4 and J usage is TRBJ2-7; the match to TRBD1 covers 8 bases. With V trimmed by 5 bases and J by 3 bases, 6 bases remained unmatched. The CDR3 contains 14 residues. CDR3 region: CASSPRTGSYEQYF. The CDR3 region has the DNA TGTGCCAGCAGTCCCCGGACAGGGAGCTACGAGCAGTACTTC.

Remarks on this clonotype: With a much larger clone just one base away, this may be a read error. V gene TRBV2 combines with J gene TRBJ2-7; D unresolved. The V end was cut by 7 bases, the J end by 0 bases, with 10 bases between. CDR3 size: 13 residues. Germline V gene data show CDR1 as SNHLY and CDR2 as FYNNEI. The DNA for the CDR3 is TGTGCCAGCACCGAGGCTCTCTCCTACGAGCAGTACTTC. This gives the protein CASTEALSYEQYF.

This clonotype was detected many times. The chain recombines TRBV29-1 with TRBJ2-1; D is undetermined. Germline CDR1 SQVTM, CDR2 ANQGSEA. This CDR3 region has 13 residues. V was pared by 0 bases and J by 4 bases, with 7 bases between. The CDR3 DNA reads TGCAGCGTTGAAGAGAAGGATTACAATGAGCAGTTCTTC. Translating gives CSVEEKDYNEQFF.